This T cell receptor (beta chain) was recovered during a study of identical twins. Template switching added a universal primer site; cDNA carried unique molecular identifiers. Via MiXCR, TCRdb re-called the 5' RACE reads, giving one row per CDR3 protein. The data hold about 720,000 distinct CDR3 sequences, with around a sixth observed a single time. This sample also appeared in a second study, on T cells expressing NK-cell markers. From that second work: Investigators obtained TCR beta repertoires from sorted CD3+CD56+NKG2C+, CD3+CD56+NKG2C- and CD3+CD56-NKG2C+ T cells. HCMV seropositivity characterized most of the eight sequenced donors, and seronegativity one. About six donors carried dominant NKG2C+ clonotypes that made up about 1.0-7.0% of their CD8+ T cells.

The sequencing input was PBMCs. The sequence came from a young woman in good health.

The CDR3 DNA sequence: TGCAGCGTTCACCGGACAGCTTACTATGGCTACACCTTC. Residues: CSVHRTAYYGYTF. This sequence joins TRBV29-1 and TRBJ1-2; a weak D match, TRBD1 (6 bases). The ends were cut back, 5 bases at V and 3 bases at J, with 13 bases in the middle. The CDR3 is 13 residues long. The germline gives CDR1 SQVTM, CDR2 ANQGSEA. Drawing the rest from reference TRBV29-1 and TRBJ1-2, the complete variable domain is SAVISQKPSRDICQRGTSLTIQCQVDSQVTMMFWYRQQPGQSLTLIATANQGSEATYESGFVIDKFPISRPNLTFSTLTVSNMSPEDSSIYLCSVHRTAYYGYTFGSGTRLTVV.